This T cell receptor beta chain was obtained from a study of blood T cells in healthy people across ages (dated by TCRdb to 2013 to 2016). Study-wide context: In model experiments, roughly one uniquely barcoded TCR beta cDNA molecule per two T cells was captured by template switching. To avoid experimental bias, donors of different ages were randomly spread across the sequencing lanes. Age-related changes in TCR beta repertoire diversity were measured in the study by deep sequencing normalized with unique cDNA molecular identifiers. The donors were divided into four age groups: young (average around 17 years), middle-aged (roughly 40), aged (under 70) and long-lived (around 80). For two donors (one aged 18 to 30 and one aged 80 or older), the study analyzed two additional independent replicas of 1 million unique cDNA reads from the same blood draw. Overall study outcomes, separate from this receptor: Estimates of total diversity based on one million sequenced T cells were considered lower bounds and underestimates. Conclusive comparison of naive and antigen-experienced compartments was prevented by the profiling of bulk unsorted PBMCs. Compared with the aged group, the long-lived group had more naive CD4+ T cells, fewer expanded clones and increased TCR diversity, a pattern suggesting age selection. The percentage of naive T cells measured by flow cytometry correlated strongly with observed TCR beta diversity. Because donor CMV infection status was unknown, age-related changes in expanded clonotypes were potentially confounded. Observed TCR beta diversity per million T cells fell roughly linearly with age, and a significant reduction was already apparent by age about 43.

The CDR3 sequence holds 17 residues, the cysteine and phenylalanine included. The retained sequence is limited to the CDR3, 51 bases, with the frame set at the first base. Per the germline V gene (reference sequence), DFQATT is the CDR1 and SNEGSKA is the CDR2. V trim: 0 bases; J trim: 0 bases; unmatched bases: 7. The receptor library was made with 5' RACE. Sequencing was carried out with an Illumina HiSeq 2500. A second about 7 to 11 cycle PCR used a sample-barcoded 5' primer and a J-beta primer mix. Each TCR beta cDNA molecule received a unique molecular identifier from a template-switch 5' adaptor carrying 12 random nucleotides. Each sample yielded at least 3 million CDR3-containing paired-end reads. First-strand cDNA was synthesized from all RNA with the Mint cDNA synthesis kit, primed by a TRBC-specific oligonucleotide. Following uracil-DNA glycosylase treatment, all cDNA underwent a first 18-cycle PCR with the universal primers M1SS and BC2_uni_R. The authors' pipeline ran thus. Normalization of each sample was performed by random selection of 1 million high-quality reads, each carrying a distinct molecular identifier. Instead of being binned into consensus sequences, reads with shared molecular identifiers were discarded. MiTCR, run with a Q25 quality threshold and the strictest error-elimination algorithm, handled CDR3 identification, clonotype clustering and error correction. Lower-bound total TCR beta diversity was estimated with a nonparametric unseen species model using Euler transformation. The public reads were run again by TCRdb, first through fastp at Q25 and then through MiXCR, and only productive beta chains were kept. Records with the same CDR3 protein are collapsed into one entry carrying the most frequent genes and DNA. None of the V and J calls come from the authors' own analysis; TCRdb made them. Counted in this sample were approximately 810,000 distinct CDR3 sequences; 29% of them appeared once. Approximately 15% of the sample goes to the ten largest clones.

In this sample, this clonotype turned up many times. Its antigen remains undetermined. The sample holds no much larger clone one base away, and base qualities are not on file. The roughly 39 donors, aged 6 to 90 years, were systemically healthy Caucasian individuals from Russia. Each donor gave ten milliliters of peripheral blood, drawn into EDTA-treated Vacutainer tubes. Ficoll-Paque density-gradient centrifugation was used to isolate PBMCs, with at least 7 million per sample. Trizol reagent was used to extract total RNA from the PBMCs, yielding at least 5.5 micrograms per sample. Naive CD45RAhigh/CD27high T cell percentages were measured by flow cytometry on a PBMC aliquot from every donor.

Source material: blood. The V and J segments used are TRBV20-1 and TRBJ2-1; TRBD1 fits 8 bases in the junction. The receptor was isolated from a woman older than 75 in good health. The nucleotides are TGCAGTGCTAGAGATGACAGGGGCAGCAGCTCCTACAATGAGCAGTTCTTC. It translates to CSARDDRGSSSYNEQFF.